This is a list of T cell receptor beta chains from one sample in a study of cytomegalovirus exposure and HLA in healthy donors. TCRdb's table, derived via immunoSEQ multiplex PCR, lists solely in-frame clones and lacks some. Of approximately 140,000 clones listed, 75% are singletons. Sequencing was performed on PBMCs. The receptor source for this set is a man in his forties in good health and CMV-seronegative. CDR3s include the opening cysteine and the closing phenylalanine or tryptophan. A D gene is named only where the DNA matches it firmly. Not every row has a clone size; where given, it reads once, few, many or a size class.

clone_size	j_call	v_call	d_call	cdr3_aa	cdr3_nt
few	TRBJ1-2	TRBV28	.	CASSLGTNIHYGYTF	TGTGCCAGCAGTTTAGGGACAAATATCCACTATGGCTACACCTTC
.	TRBJ1-4	TRBV28	TRBD1	CASSYGTADGKLFF	TGTGCCAGCAGTTACGGGACAGCGGATGGAAAACTGTTTTTT
.	TRBJ1-4	TRBV30	.	CAWREFRGNEKLFF	TGTGCCTGGAGGGAATTTAGGGGCAATGAAAAACTGTTTTTT
few	TRBJ2-4	TRBV7-2	TRBD1	CASSPGQGAYIQYF	TGTGCCAGCAGTCCTGGACAGGGGGCTTACATTCAGTACTTC
.	TRBJ1-2	TRBV2	TRBD1	CASREDRDGYTF	TGTGCCAGCAGGGAAGACAGGGATGGCTACACCTTC
.	TRBJ1-1	TRBV28	.	CASSFAARAFF	TGTGCCAGCAGTTTCGCGGCCCGGGCTTTCTTT
.	TRBJ1-4	TRBV28	.	CASNTTPYEKLFF	TGTGCCAGCAACACAACCCCCTATGAAAAACTGTTTTTT
.	TRBJ2-7	TRBV7-3	TRBD1	CASSFGDRPYEQYF	TGTGCCAGCAGCTTCGGGGACAGGCCCTACGAGCAGTACTTC
.	TRBJ1-2	TRBV7-3	.	CASSLGQSYGYTF	TGTGCCAGCAGCTTAGGCCAGTCCTATGGCTACACCTTC
.	TRBJ2-5	TRBV11-3	TRBD2	CASSPGLAGGSGETQYF	TGTGCCAGCAGTCCCGGACTAGCGGGGGGCTCGGGGGAGACCCAGTACTTC
.	TRBJ1-2	TRBV28	.	CASRLWTAMNYGYTF	TGTGCCAGCAGGTTGTGGACAGCCATGAACTATGGCTACACCTTC
.	TRBJ1-1	TRBV7-2	TRBD1	CASSLAGQGNTEAFF	TGTGCCAGCAGCTTAGCCGGACAGGGGAACACTGAAGCTTTCTTT
.	TRBJ1-2	TRBV7-8	.	CASSLAGSIYGYTF	TGTGCCAGCAGCTTAGCGGGCAGTATCTATGGCTACACCTTC